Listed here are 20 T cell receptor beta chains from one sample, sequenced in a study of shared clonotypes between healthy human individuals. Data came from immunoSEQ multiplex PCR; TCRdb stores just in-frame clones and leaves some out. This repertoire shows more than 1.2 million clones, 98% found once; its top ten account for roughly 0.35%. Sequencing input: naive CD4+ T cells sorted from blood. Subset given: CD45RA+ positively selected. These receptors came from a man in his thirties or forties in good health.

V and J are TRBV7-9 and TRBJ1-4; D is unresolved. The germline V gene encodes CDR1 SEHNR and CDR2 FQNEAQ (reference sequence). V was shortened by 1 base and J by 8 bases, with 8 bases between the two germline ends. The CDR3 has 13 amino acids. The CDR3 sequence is CASSLEVGEKLFF. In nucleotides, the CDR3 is TGTGCCAGCAGCTTAGAAGTTGGAGAAAAACTGTTTTTT. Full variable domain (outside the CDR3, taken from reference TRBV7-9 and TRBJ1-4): DTGVSQNPRHKITKRGQNVTFRCDPISEHNRLYWYRQTLGQGPEFLTYFQNEAQLEKSRLLSDRFSAERPKGSFSTLEIQRTEQGDSAMYLCASSLEVGEKLFFGSGTQLSVL.

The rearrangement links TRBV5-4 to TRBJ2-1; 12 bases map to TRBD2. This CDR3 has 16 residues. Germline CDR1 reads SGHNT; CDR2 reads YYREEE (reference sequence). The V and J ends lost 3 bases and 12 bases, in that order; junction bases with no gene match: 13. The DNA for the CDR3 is TGTGCCAGCAGCTCCCACCTGACTAGCGGGAGTCTAGGGCAGTTCTTC. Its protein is CASSSHLTSGSLGQFF.

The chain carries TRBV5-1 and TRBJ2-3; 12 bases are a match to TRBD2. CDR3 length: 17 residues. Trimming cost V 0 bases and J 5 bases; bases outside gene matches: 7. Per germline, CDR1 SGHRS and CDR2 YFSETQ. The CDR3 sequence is CASSLDPASGRGDTQYF. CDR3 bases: TGCGCCAGCAGCTTGGACCCGGCTAGCGGGAGGGGAGATACGCAGTATTTT.

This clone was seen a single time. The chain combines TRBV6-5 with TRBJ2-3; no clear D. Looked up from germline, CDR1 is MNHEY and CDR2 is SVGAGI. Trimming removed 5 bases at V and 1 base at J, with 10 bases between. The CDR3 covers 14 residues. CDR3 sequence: CASSTPPRTDTQYF. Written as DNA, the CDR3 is TGTGCCAGCAGTACTCCCCCGCGCACAGATACGCAGTATTTT.

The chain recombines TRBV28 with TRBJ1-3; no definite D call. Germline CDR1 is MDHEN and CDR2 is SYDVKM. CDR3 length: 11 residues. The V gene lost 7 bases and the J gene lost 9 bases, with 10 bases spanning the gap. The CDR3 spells CASTLLGTIYF. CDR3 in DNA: TGTGCCAGCACCCTCCTAGGCACCATATATTTT.

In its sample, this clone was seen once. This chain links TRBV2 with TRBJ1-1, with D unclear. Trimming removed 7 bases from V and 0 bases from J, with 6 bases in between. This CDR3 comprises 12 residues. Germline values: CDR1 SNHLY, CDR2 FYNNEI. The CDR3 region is CASIEMNTEAFF. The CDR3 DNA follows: TGTGCCAGCATAGAGATGAACACTGAAGCTTTCTTT.

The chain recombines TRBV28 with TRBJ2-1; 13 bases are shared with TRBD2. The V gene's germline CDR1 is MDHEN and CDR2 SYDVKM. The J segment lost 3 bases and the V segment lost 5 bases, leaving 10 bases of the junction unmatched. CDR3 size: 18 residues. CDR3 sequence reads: CASSPQGLAGIVYNEQFF. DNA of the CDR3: TGTGCCAGCAGTCCCCAGGGACTAGCGGGAATTGTCTACAATGAGCAGTTCTTC.

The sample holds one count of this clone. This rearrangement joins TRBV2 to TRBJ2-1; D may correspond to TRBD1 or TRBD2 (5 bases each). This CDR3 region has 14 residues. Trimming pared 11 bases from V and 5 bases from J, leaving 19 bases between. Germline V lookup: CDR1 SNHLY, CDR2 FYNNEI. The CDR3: CAGRRDGRDNEQFF. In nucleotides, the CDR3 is TGTGCCGGTCGTCGGGACGGTAGGGACAATGAGCAGTTCTTC.

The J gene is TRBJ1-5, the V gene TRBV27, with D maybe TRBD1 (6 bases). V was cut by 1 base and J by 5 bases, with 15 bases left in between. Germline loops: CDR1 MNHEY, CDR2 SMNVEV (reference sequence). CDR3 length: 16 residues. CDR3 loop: CASSLWGVQGYQPQHF. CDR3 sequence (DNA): TGTGCCAGCAGTTTATGGGGCGTACAGGGATATCAGCCCCAGCATTTT.

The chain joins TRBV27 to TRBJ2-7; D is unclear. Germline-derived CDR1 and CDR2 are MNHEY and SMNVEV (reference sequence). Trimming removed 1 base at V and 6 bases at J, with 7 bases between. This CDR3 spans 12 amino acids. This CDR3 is CASSLFQGEQYF. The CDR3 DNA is TGTGCCAGCAGTTTATTTCAAGGCGAGCAGTACTTC.

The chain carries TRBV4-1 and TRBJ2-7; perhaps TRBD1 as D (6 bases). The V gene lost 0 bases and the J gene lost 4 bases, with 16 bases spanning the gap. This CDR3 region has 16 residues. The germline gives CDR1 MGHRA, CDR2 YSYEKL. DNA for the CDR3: TGCGCCAGCAGCCAAGAAATGGTCAGGGGTTCGTACGAGCAGTACTTC. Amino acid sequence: CASSQEMVRGSYEQYF.

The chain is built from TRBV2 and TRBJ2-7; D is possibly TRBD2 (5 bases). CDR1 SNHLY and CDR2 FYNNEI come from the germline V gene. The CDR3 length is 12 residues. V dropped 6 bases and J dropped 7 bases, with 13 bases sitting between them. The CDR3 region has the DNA TGTGCCAGCAGCCTCATGGGAGCTGAGCAGTACTTC. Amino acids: CASSLMGAEQYF.

For the CDR3, the DNA is TGTGCCAGCAGTTTCAGGGCCATCTCCTTGGGGAGGCAGTACTTC. This translates into CASSFRAISLGRQYF. The V call is TRBV28, the J call TRBJ2-7, with D perhaps given as TRBD1 or TRBD2 (5 bases each). CDR1 is MDHEN and CDR2 is SYDVKM in the germline V gene. V lost 3 bases and J lost 9, with 21 bases in between. This CDR3 is built from 15 residues.

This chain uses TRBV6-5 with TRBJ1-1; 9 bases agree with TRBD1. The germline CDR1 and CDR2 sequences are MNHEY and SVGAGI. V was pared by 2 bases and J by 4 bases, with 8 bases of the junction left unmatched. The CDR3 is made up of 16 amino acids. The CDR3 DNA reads TGTGCCAGCAGTTACGTACCGGGACAGGGAGGCACTGAAGCTTTCTTT. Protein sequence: CASSYVPGQGGTEAFF.

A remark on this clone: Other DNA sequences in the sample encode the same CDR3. The CDR3 reads CASSYSGLAVYEQYF. The CDR3 region has the DNA TGTGCCAGCAGTTACTCGGGACTAGCGGTGTACGAGCAGTACTTC. The chain carries TRBV6-5 and TRBJ2-7; 11 bases match TRBD2. Trimming cost V 0 bases and J 4 bases; bases outside gene matches: 2. CDR1 and CDR2 from the germline V gene are MNHEY and SVGAGI. There are 15 residues in the CDR3.

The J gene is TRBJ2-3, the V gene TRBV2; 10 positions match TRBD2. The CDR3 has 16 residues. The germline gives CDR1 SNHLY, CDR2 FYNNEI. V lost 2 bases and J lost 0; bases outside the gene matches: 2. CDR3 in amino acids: CASSEMTSGSTDTQYF. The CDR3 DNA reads TGTGCCAGCAGTGAAATGACTAGCGGGAGCACAGATACGCAGTATTTT.

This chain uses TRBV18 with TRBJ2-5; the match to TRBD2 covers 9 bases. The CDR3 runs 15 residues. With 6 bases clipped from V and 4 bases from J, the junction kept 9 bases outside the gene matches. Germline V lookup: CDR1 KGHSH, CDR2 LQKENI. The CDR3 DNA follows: TGTGCCAGCTCTTTAGCGGGAGCATGGAGAGAGACCCAGTACTTC. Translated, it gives CASSLAGAWRETQYF.

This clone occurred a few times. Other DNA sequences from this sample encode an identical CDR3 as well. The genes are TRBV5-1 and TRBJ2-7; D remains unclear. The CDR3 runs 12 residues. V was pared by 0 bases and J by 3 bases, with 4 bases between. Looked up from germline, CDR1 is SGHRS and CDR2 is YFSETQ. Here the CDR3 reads CASSLEGYEQYF. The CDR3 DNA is TGCGCCAGCAGCTTGGAAGGCTACGAGCAGTACTTC. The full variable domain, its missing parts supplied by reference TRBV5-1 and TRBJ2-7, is KAGVTQTPRYLIKTRGQQVTLSCSPISGHRSVSWYQQTPGQGLQFLFEYFSETQRNKGNFPGRFSGRQFSNSRSEMNVSTLELGDSALYLCASSLEGYEQYFGPGTRLTVT.

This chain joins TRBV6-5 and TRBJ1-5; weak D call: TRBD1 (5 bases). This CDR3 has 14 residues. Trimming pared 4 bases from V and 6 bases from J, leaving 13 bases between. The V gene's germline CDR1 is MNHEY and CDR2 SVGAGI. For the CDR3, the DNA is TGTGCCAGCAGTTCCGAGGGGTTAGGTCAGCCCCAGCATTTT. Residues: CASSSEGLGQPQHF.

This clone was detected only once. Written as DNA, the CDR3 is TGTGCCAGCAGCAGCAGGGTCTGGGGCACAGATACGCAGTATTTT. Protein product: CASSSRVWGTDTQYF. The rearrangement joins TRBV6-1 to TRBJ2-3; D might be TRBD1 (5 bases). There are 15 residues in the CDR3. V lost 6 bases, J lost 1 base, and 14 bases lay in between. Germline V gene data show CDR1 as MNHNS and CDR2 as SASEGT.